The rows below give T cell receptor beta chains drawn from one sample of a study of shared clonotypes between healthy human individuals. This table comes from immunoSEQ multiplex PCR, and its TCRdb copy is limited to in-frame clones, with some not included. This table has under 1,100,000 clones, around three quarters appearing once. The specimen sequenced was memory CD4+ T cells from PBMCs. Receptors originate from a man aged 18 to 35 in good health. Some clones in this sample may be carry-over from other donors' samples. The CDR3 runs from the conserved cysteine through the conserved F or W. D genes are given only for firm matches. A clone size is listed for some rows: how often the clone was seen (once, few, many), or a class if it is expanded.

-,TRBV11-2,TRBD2,TRBJ2-3,CASSLTGLAGGPRDTQYF,TGTGCCAGCAGCTTGACGGGACTAGCGGGAGGGCCGAGGGATACGCAGTATTTT
-,TRBV4-3,TRBD1,TRBJ1-6,CASRRTGGKGSPLHF,TGCGCCAGCAGGCGCACAGGGGGTAAGGGTTCACCCCTCCACTTT
-,TRBV4-1,TRBD1,TRBJ1-1,CASSQFEGGGRYTEAFF,TGCGCCAGCAGCCAGTTTGAAGGGGGCGGAAGGTACACTGAAGCTTTCTTT
-,TRBV7-9,-,TRBJ2-7,CASSYGRNYEQYF,TGTGCCAGCAGCTACGGACGGAACTACGAGCAGTACTTC
-,TRBV14,TRBD2,TRBJ2-3,CASSQGLAINTDTQYF,TGTGCCAGCAGCCAAGGACTAGCGATAAACACAGATACGCAGTATTTT
once,TRBV28,-,TRBJ2-3,CASRDLGGADTQYF,TGTGCCAGCAGGGACCTCGGGGGCGCCGATACGCAGTATTTT
-,TRBV11-2,-,TRBJ1-4,CASSLNAAEKLFF,TGTGCCAGCAGCTTAAACGCCGCAGAAAAACTGTTTTTT
-,TRBV28,-,TRBJ1-1,CASSYRQLPKAFF,TGTGCCAGCAGTTATCGACAGCTCCCAAAAGCTTTCTTT
-,TRBV6-4,-,TRBJ2-1,CASSAYQGGEQFF,TGTGCCAGCAGTGCCTACCAAGGGGGTGAGCAGTTCTTC
-,TRBV6-1,TRBD2,TRBJ2-2,CASSGVAGFGGELFF,TGTGCCAGCAGTGGGGTAGCGGGATTTGGCGGGGAGCTGTTTTTT
-,TRBV6-1,-,TRBJ2-7,CASSSRGPYEQYF,TGTGCCAGCAGCTCCAGGGGTCCCTACGAGCAGTACTTC
-,TRBV9,-,TRBJ2-7,CASSKTRSSYEQYF,TGTGCCAGCAGTAAGACGCGAAGCTCCTACGAGCAGTACTTC
-,TRBV4-3,-,TRBJ1-4,CASSQDPGSTNEKLFF,TGCGCCAGCAGCCAAGATCCGGGTTCAACTAATGAAAAACTGTTTTTT
-,TRBV5-6,-,TRBJ2-5,CASSLKGWEASVKETQYF,TGTGCCAGCAGCTTGAAAGGTTGGGAAGCTAGTGTGAAGGAGACCCAGTACTTC
-,TRBV11-2,TRBD2,TRBJ2-1,CASSTTGASGTSALDEQFF,TGTGCCAGCAGCACCACAGGGGCTAGCGGGACATCGGCCTTGGATGAGCAGTTCTTC
once,TRBV19,-,TRBJ1-4,CASSTGRPPMWKLFF,TGTGCCAGTAGTACCGGACGGCCTCCAATGTGGAAACTGTTTTTT
once,TRBV2,-,TRBJ2-5,CASRVQGLPQETQYF,TGTGCCAGCAGGGTGCAGGGGCTACCGCAAGAGACCCAGTACTTC
once,TRBV6-1,-,TRBJ2-7,CASSERISYEQYF,TGTGCCAGCAGTGAACGTATTTCCTACGAGCAGTACTTC
-,TRBV10-3,TRBD1,TRBJ1-5,CAISEGQGAFRPQHF,TGTGCCATCAGTGAGGGACAGGGGGCGTTTAGGCCCCAGCATTTT
-,TRBV29-1,-,TRBJ2-2,CSVRQPYTGELFF,TGCAGCGTCCGACAGCCCTACACCGGGGAGCTGTTTTTT
-,TRBV7-6,-,TRBJ2-1,CASSLVLAETYNEQFF,TGTGCCAGCAGCTTAGTGTTAGCTGAGACCTACAATGAGCAGTTCTTC
-,TRBV6-4,TRBD2,TRBJ2-3,CASSATSGLSTDTQYF,TGTGCCAGCAGTGCTACTAGCGGACTCAGCACAGATACGCAGTATTTT
-,TRBV28,-,TRBJ1-2,CASSLRYDGYTF,TGTGCCAGCAGTTTGCGGTACGACGGCTACACCTTC
-,TRBV19,-,TRBJ2-3,CASKPRLPRGTDTQYF,TGTGCCAGTAAGCCAAGGCTCCCTAGGGGCACAGATACGCAGTATTTT
-,TRBV14,-,TRBJ2-7,CASSRIIADSYEQYF,TGTGCCAGCAGCCGTATTATAGCGGATTCCTACGAGCAGTACTTC
-,TRBV7-9,-,TRBJ1-2,CASSLGAGYGYTF,TGTGCCAGCAGCTTAGGGGCAGGGTATGGCTACACCTTC
-,TRBV7-2,TRBD1,TRBJ1-1,CASSPTATGGTEAFF,TGTGCCAGCAGCCCCACGGCGACAGGGGGCACTGAAGCTTTCTTT
few,TRBV7-8,-,TRBJ1-5,CASSRSNQPQHF,TGTGCCAGCAGTCGAAGCAATCAGCCCCAGCATTTT
-,TRBV9,-,TRBJ1-4,CASSALANGGSEKLFF,TGTGCCAGCAGCGCTCTGGCCAACGGAGGAAGTGAAAAACTGTTTTTT
once,TRBV5-1,TRBD2,TRBJ2-7,CASSLQVAGPYEQYF,TGCGCCAGCAGCTTGCAGGTAGCGGGGCCCTACGAGCAGTACTTC
-,TRBV7-8,-,TRBJ2-7,CASSATQGPYEQYF,TGTGCCAGCAGCGCTACCCAGGGTCCCTACGAGCAGTACTTC
-,TRBV28,TRBD1,TRBJ2-2,CASTTAGTGNTGELFF,TGTGCCAGCACTACCGCCGGGACAGGGAACACCGGGGAGCTGTTTTTT
-,TRBV19,-,TRBJ1-6,CASSNRDSPLHF,TGTGCCAGTAGTAACCGGGATTCACCCCTCCACTTT
-,TRBV5-1,-,TRBJ2-5,CASSFWARVGETQYF,TGCGCCAGCAGCTTCTGGGCCCGGGTGGGCGAGACCCAGTACTTC
medium-sized,TRBV30,-,TRBJ1-5,CAWNQPQHF,TGTGCCTGGAATCAGCCCCAGCATTTT
-,TRBV29-1,TRBD2,TRBJ2-7,CSAGTSGTYEQYF,TGCAGCGCCGGGACTAGCGGGACCTACGAGCAGTACTTC
-,TRBV5-1,-,TRBJ1-6,CASSLVGDSPLHF,TGCGCCAGCAGCTTGGTGGGGGATTCACCCCTCCACTTT
-,TRBV9,-,TRBJ2-5,CASSVAGAASGQETQYF,TGTGCCAGCAGCGTAGCAGGGGCAGCCTCGGGTCAAGAGACCCAGTACTTC
-,TRBV27,TRBD2,TRBJ2-5,CASSPLGTSALRGTQYF,TGTGCCAGCAGCCCTTTAGGGACTAGCGCCCTCCGGGGGACCCAGTACTTC
-,TRBV30,TRBD1,TRBJ2-1,CASLGRQGRSYNEQFF,TGTGCCTCCCTCGGGAGACAGGGGAGATCCTACAATGAGCAGTTCTTC